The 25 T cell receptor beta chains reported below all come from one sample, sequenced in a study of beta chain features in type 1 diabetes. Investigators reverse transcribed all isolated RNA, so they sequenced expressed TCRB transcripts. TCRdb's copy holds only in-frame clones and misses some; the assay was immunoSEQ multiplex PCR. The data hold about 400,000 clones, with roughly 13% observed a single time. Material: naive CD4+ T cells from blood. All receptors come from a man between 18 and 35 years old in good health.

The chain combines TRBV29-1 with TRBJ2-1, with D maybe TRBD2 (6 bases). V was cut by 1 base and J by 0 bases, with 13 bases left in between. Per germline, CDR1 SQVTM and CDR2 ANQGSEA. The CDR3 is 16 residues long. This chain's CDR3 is CSVEGFLAHSYNEQFF. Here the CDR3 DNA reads TGCAGCGTTGAAGGCTTTCTAGCGCACTCCTACAATGAGCAGTTCTTC.

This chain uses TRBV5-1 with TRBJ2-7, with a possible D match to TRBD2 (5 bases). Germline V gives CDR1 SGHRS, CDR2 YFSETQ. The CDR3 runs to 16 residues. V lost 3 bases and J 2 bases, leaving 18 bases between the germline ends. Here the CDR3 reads CASSWAGVLRTYEQYF. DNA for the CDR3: TGCGCCAGCAGCTGGGCCGGGGTCCTGAGGACCTACGAGCAGTACTTC.

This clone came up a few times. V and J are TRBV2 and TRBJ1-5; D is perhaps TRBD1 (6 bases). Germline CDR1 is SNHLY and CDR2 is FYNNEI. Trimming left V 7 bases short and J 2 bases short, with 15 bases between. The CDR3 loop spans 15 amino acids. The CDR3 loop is CASNLDSQGNQPQHF. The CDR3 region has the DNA TGTGCCAGCAACTTGGACAGTCAGGGCAATCAGCCCCAGCATTTT.

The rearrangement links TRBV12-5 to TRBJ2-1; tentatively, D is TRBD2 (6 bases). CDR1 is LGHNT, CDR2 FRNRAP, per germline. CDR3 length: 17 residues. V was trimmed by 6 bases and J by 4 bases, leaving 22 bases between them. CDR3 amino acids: CASGDPGLGIRYNEQFF. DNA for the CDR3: TGTGCTAGTGGAGATCCGGGACTGGGTATAAGATACAATGAGCAGTTCTTC.

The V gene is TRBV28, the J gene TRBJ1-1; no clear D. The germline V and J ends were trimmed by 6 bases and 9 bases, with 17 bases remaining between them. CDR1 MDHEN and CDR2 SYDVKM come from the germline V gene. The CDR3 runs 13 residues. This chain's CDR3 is CASSRDVVLKAFF. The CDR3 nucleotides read TGTGCCAGCAGCCGAGATGTAGTGCTGAAAGCTTTCTTT.

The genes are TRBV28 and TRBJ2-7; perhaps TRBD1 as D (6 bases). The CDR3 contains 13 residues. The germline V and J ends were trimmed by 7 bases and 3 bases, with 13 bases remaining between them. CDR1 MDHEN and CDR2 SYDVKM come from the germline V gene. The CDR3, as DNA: TGTGCCAGCAAACAGGGAATTGACTACGAGCAGTACTTC. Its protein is CASKQGIDYEQYF. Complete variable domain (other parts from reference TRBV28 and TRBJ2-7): DVKVTQSSRYLVKRTGEKVFLECVQDMDHENMFWYRQDPGLGLRLIYFSYDVKMKEKGDIPEGYSVSREKKERFSLILESASTNQTSMYLCASKQGIDYEQYFGPGTRLTVT.

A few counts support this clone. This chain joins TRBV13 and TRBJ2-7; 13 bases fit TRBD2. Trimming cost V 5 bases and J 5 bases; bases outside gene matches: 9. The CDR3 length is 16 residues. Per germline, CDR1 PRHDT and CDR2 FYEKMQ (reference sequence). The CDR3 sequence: CASSPNGLAGANEQYF. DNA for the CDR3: TGTGCCAGCAGCCCAAATGGACTAGCGGGAGCTAACGAGCAGTACTTC.

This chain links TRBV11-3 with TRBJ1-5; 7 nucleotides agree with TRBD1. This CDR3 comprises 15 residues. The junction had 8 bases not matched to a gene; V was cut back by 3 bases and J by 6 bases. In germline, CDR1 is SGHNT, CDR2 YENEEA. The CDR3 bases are TGTGCCAGCAGCTTGGGTGACAGGGTGACTCAGCCCCAGCATTTT. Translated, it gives CASSLGDRVTQPQHF.

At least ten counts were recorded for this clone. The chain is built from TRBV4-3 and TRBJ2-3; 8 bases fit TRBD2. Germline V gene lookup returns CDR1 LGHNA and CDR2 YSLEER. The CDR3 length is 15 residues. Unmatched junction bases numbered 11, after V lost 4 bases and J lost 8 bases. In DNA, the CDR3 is TGCGCCAGCAGCCGAGCGGGGGTGACCGCCCGTACGCAGTATTTT. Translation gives CASSRAGVTARTQYF.

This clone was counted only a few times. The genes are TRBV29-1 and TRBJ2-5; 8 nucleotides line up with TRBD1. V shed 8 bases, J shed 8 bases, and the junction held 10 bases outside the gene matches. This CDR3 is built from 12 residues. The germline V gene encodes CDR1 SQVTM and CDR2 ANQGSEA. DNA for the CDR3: TGCAGCTTGGGTCGGGACAGGTACACCCAGTACTTC. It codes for CSLGRDRYTQYF.

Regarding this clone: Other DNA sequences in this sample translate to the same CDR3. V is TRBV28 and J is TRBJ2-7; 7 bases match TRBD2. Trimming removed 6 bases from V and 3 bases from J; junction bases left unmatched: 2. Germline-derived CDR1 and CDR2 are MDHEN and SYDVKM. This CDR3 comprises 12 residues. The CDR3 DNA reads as TGTGCCAGCAGGACGGGGGGCTACGAGCAGTACTTC. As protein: CASRTGGYEQYF.

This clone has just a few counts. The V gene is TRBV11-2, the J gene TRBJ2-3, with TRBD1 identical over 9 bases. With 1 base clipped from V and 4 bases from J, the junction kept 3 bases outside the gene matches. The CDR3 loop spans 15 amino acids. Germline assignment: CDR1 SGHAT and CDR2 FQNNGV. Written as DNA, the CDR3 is TGTGCCAGCAGCTTAGGGACAGGGGCCCCAGATACGCAGTATTTT. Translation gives CASSLGTGAPDTQYF.

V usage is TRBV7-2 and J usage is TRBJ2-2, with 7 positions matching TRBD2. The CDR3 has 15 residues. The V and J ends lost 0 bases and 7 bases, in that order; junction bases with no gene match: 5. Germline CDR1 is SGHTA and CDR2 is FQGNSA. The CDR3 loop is CASSLAGGMHGELFF. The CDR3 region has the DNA TGTGCCAGCAGCTTAGCGGGAGGGATGCACGGGGAGCTGTTTTTT.

The CDR3 sequence is CASSTTGGFNQPQHF. The CDR3 DNA reads TGTGCCAGCAGCACCACAGGGGGGTTCAATCAGCCCCAGCATTTT. The chain employs TRBV9 and TRBJ1-5; 8 bases map to TRBD1. This CDR3 spans 15 amino acids. The V gene end was trimmed by 4 bases and the J gene end by 3 bases; junction bases not matched to a gene: 6. Germline CDR1 is SGDLS and CDR2 is YYNGEE.

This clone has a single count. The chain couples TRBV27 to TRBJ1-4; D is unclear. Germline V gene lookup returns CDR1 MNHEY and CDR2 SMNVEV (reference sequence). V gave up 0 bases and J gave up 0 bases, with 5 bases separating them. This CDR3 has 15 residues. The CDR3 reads CASSLSRTTNEKLFF. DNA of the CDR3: TGTGCCAGCAGTTTATCGCGCACAACTAATGAAAAACTGTTTTTT.

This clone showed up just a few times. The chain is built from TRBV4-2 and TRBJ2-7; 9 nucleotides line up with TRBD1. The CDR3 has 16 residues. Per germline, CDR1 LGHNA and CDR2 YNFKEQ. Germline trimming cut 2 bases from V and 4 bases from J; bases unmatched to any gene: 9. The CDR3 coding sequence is TGTGCCAGCAGCCAAAACTACAGGGGGCGAAATTACGAGCAGTACTTC. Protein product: CASSQNYRGRNYEQYF.

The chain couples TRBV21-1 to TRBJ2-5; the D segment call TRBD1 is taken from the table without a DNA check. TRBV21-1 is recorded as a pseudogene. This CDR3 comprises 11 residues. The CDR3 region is CASGPQETQYF. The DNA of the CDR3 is TGTGCCAGCGGCCCCCAAGAGACCCAGTACTTC.

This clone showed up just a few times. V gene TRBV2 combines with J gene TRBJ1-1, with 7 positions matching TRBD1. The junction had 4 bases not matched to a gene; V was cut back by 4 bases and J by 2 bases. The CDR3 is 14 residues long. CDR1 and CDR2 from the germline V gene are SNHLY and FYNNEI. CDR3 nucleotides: TGTGCCAGCAGTGTTCACAGGGGCAACACTGAAGCTTTCTTT. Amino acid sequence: CASSVHRGNTEAFF.

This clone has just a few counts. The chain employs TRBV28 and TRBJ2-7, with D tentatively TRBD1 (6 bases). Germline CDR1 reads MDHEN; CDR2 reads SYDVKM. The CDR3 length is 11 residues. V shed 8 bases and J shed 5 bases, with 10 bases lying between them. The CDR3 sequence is CASPAGDEQYF. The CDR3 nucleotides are TGTGCCAGCCCCGCAGGGGACGAGCAGTACTTC.

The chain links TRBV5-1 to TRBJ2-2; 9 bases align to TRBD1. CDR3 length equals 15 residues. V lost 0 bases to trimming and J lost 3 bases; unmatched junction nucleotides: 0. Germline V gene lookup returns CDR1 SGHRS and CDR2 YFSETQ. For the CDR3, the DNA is TGCGCCAGCAGCTTGGGGACAGGGGACACCGGGGAGCTGTTTTTT. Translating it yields CASSLGTGDTGELFF.

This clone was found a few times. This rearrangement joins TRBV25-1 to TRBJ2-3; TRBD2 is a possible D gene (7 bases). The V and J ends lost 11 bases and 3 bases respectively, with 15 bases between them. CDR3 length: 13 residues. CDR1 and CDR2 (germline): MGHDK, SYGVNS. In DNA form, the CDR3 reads TGTGCCGGGAGGGGGTCGGGGACAGATACGCAGTATTTT. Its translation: CAGRGSGTDTQYF.

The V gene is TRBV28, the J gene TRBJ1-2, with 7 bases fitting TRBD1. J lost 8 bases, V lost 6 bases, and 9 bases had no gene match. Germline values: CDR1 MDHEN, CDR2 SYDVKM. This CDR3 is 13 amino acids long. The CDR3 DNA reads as TGTGCCAGCAGAGACGACAGGGAATACGGCTACACCTTC. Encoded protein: CASRDDREYGYTF.

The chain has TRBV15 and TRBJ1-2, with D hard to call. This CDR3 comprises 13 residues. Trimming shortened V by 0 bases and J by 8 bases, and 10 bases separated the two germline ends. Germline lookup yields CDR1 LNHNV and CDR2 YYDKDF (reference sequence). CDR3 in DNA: TGTGCCACCAGCAGAGACCTTTTCGGGGGCTACACCTTC. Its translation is CATSRDLFGGYTF. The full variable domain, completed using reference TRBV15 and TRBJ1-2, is DAMVIQNPRYQVTQFGKPVTLSCSQTLNHNVMYWYQQKSSQAPKLLFHYYDKDFNNEADTPDNFQSRRPNTSFCFLDIRSPGLGDTAMYLCATSRDLFGGYTFGSGTRLTVV.

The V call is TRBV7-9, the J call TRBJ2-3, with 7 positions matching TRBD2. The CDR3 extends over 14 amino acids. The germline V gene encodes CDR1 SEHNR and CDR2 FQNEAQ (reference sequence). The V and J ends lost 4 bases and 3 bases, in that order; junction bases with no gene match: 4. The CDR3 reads CASSSTSVTDTQYF. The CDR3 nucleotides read TGTGCCAGCAGCTCCACTAGCGTTACAGATACGCAGTATTTT.

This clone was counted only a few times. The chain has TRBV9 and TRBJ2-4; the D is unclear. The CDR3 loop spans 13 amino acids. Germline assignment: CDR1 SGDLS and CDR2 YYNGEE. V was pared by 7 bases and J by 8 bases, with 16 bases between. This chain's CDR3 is CASAPRSADIQYF. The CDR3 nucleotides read TGTGCCAGCGCACCTCGCTCGGCGGACATTCAGTACTTC.